Shown below are 14 T cell receptor beta chains from a single sample sequenced in a study of siplizumab effects on memory and regulatory T cells. These receptors' antigens are unknown. Repertoires were generated with immunoSEQ multiplex PCR, while TCRdb's copy carries only in-frame clones and drops some. The sample carries around 15,000 clones, 40% to 55% recorded once. The mixed lymphocyte reaction cells underwent coculture at 37°C for less than 7 days. Sequencing used CFSE-low (dividing) CD4+ T cells sorted from an allogeneic mixed lymphocyte reaction. These receptors all stem from a human donor in good health; the cells came from an allogeneic mixed lymphocyte reaction. Some clones in this sample may be carry-over from other donors' samples.

Points on this clone: This clone may be a read error of a much larger clone one base away. The chain uses TRBV5-1 and TRBJ2-7; D is unclear. This CDR3 is built from 15 residues. V was trimmed by 0 bases and J by 5 bases, leaving 15 bases between them. CDR1 is SGHRS and CDR2 is YFSETQ in the germline V gene. CDR3 DNA: TGCGCCAGCAGCTTGGGTCAGGACCCTTTCCACGAGCAGTACTTC. This encodes CASSLGQDPFHEQYF.

This chain joins TRBV19 and TRBJ1-2, with no clear D. CDR3 length: 14 amino acids. V lost 5 bases and J lost 7, with 17 bases in between. The V gene's germline CDR1 is LNHDA and CDR2 SQIVND (reference sequence). CDR3 nucleotides: TGTGCCAGTAGTCTCCGAGGAGGGATGGGTGGCTACACCTTC. It translates to CASSLRGGMGGYTF.

To note about this clone: One end of the junction varies from germline; a read error may be responsible. The sample carries other DNA sequences with the same CDR3. This chain joins TRBV12-5 and TRBJ2-2, with 11 positions matching TRBD2. CDR1 is LGHNT and CDR2 is FRNRAP in the germline V gene. The CDR3 has 21 amino acids. CDR3 amino acids: CASGLYRPLAGGIYNTGELFF. The CDR3 DNA sequence: TGCGCTAGTGGTTTGTATCGTCCGCTAGCGGGAGGTATTTATAACACCGGGGAGCTGTTTTTT.

The V gene is TRBV28, the J gene TRBJ1-3; TRBD1 might be the D (5 bases). Germline CDR1 reads MDHEN; CDR2 reads SYDVKM. The CDR3 length is 14 residues. Trimming shortened V by 6 bases and J by 3 bases, and 12 bases separated the two germline ends. The CDR3 nucleotides are TGTGCCAGCAGCCCTTCAGGGTATGGAAACACCATATATTTT. Translating gives CASSPSGYGNTIYF.

This chain uses TRBV7-9 with TRBJ2-1; 11 bases agree with TRBD1. Losses at the gene ends were 4 bases for V and 9 bases for J; bases not matched to a gene: 8. The CDR3 extends over 15 amino acids. Germline V lookup: CDR1 SEHNR, CDR2 FQNEAQ (reference sequence). This CDR3 is CASSSRTGGVGEQFF. Here the CDR3 DNA reads TGTGCCAGCAGCTCCCGGACAGGGGGCGTCGGTGAGCAGTTCTTC.

The rearrangement joins TRBV6-6 to TRBJ1-5; no clear D gene. V was clipped by 7 bases and J by 0 bases, with 13 bases between them. CDR3 length: 15 residues. Germline V gene lookup returns CDR1 MNHNY and CDR2 SVGAGI (reference sequence). CDR3: CASTARAGSNQPQHF. CDR3 DNA: TGTGCCAGCACTGCCCGGGCGGGTAGCAATCAGCCCCAGCATTTT.

V gene TRBV7-9 combines with J gene TRBJ2-7; 7 nucleotides line up with TRBD2. This CDR3 region has 16 residues. Germline lookup yields CDR1 SEHNR and CDR2 FQNEAQ (reference sequence). V was clipped by 3 bases and J by 2 bases; unmatched bases: 10. CDR3 DNA sequence: TGTGCCAGCAGCTTGTTTCGCCTAGCGGAGCCCTACGAGCAGTACTTC. As protein: CASSLFRLAEPYEQYF.

This sequence joins TRBV11-2 and TRBJ2-3, with TRBD2 matching 8 bases. This CDR3 has 15 residues. V dropped 4 bases and J dropped 6; count of bases not matched to a gene: 9. Germline CDR1 reads SGHAT; CDR2 reads FQNNGV. The CDR3 reads CASSYDRGGADTQYF. The CDR3 DNA sequence: TGTGCCAGCAGCTACGATCGGGGGGGAGCCGATACGCAGTATTTT.

By share, this clone ranks as medium-sized. The chain links TRBV10-3 to TRBJ2-7, with a possible D match to TRBD2 (5 bases). Germline values: CDR1 ENHRY, CDR2 SYGVKD. V was cut by 4 bases and J by 3 bases, with 16 bases left in between. CDR3 size: 15 residues. CDR3 coding DNA: TGTGCCATCAGTGGTGGTCCAGGAGGAGGCTACGAGCAGTACTTC. Translated, it gives CAISGGPGGGYEQYF.

The V and J genes are TRBV7-9 and TRBJ1-5, with D perhaps TRBD1 (5 bases). CDR3 length: 12 residues. Trimming took off 4 bases at V and 11 bases at J, with 12 bases between the two ends. Germline loops: CDR1 SEHNR, CDR2 FQNEAQ (reference sequence). The CDR3 region has the DNA TGTGCCAGCAGCTCAGGGTCCTGGACCCAGCATTTT. Encoded protein: CASSSGSWTQHF.

This clone was observed a handful of times. This rearrangement joins TRBV9 to TRBJ2-2; 7 nucleotides agree with TRBD2. The CDR3 contains 16 residues. Germline V CDR1 and CDR2: SGDLS, YYNGEE. J was trimmed by 6 bases and V by 3 bases; bases with no gene match: 11. The CDR3 nucleotides read TGTGCCAGCAGCGACAAAGGCGGGAGTTACCCCGGGGAGCTGTTTTTT. Translated, it gives CASSDKGGSYPGELFF.

This clone was seen at least ten times. V usage is TRBV2 and J usage is TRBJ1-2; weak D call: TRBD1 (6 bases). Germline V gene lookup returns CDR1 SNHLY and CDR2 FYNNEI. With 5 bases removed from V and 4 bases from J, the gap between germline ends came to 14 bases. The CDR3 sequence is 14 residues long. The CDR3 DNA follows: TGTGCCAGCAGTCTAACCGGACAGTCCTATGGCTACACCTTC. Translating it yields CASSLTGQSYGYTF.

By frequency in the sample, this clone is medium-sized. The chain employs TRBV25-1 and TRBJ1-2; TRBD1 is a possible D gene (6 bases). Between the trimmed V and J ends, which lost 8 bases and 0 bases, there was a span of 25 bases. Germline values: CDR1 MGHDK, CDR2 SYGVNS. The CDR3 runs 18 residues. CDR3 sequence: CASSGTPFLKEANYGYTF. The CDR3 DNA reads TGTGCCAGCTCCGGGACACCTTTCTTAAAGGAAGCTAACTATGGCTACACCTTC.

This clone was observed once. This rearrangement joins TRBV30 to TRBJ1-3, with D perhaps matching TRBD1 (5 bases). The germline CDR1 and CDR2 sequences are GTSNPN and SVGIG (reference sequence). V lost 1 base to trimming and J lost 3 bases, with 7 bases between them. This CDR3 contains 13 residues. In DNA form, the CDR3 reads TGTGCCTGGAGTGAAACAGGTGGAAACACCATATATTTT. Its translation is CAWSETGGNTIYF.